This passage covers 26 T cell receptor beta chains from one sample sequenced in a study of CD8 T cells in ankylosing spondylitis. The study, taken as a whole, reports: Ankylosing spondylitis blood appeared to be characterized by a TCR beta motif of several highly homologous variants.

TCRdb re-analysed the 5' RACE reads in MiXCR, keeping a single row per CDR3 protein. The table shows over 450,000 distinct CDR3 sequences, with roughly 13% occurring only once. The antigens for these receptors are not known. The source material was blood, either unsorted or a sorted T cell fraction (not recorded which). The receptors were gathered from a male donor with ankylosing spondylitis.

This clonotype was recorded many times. The CDR3 DNA reads as TGCAGTGCTAGACCTAAGGGACAGGGTCACACCGGGGAGCTGTTTTTT. Its protein product is CSARPKGQGHTGELFF. The genes are TRBV20-1 and TRBJ2-2; 9 bases fit TRBD1. This CDR3 is 16 amino acids long. The trim removed 2 bases at V and 3 bases at J, leaving 7 bases unmatched. CDR1 is DFQATT and CDR2 is SNEGSKA in the germline V gene (reference sequence).

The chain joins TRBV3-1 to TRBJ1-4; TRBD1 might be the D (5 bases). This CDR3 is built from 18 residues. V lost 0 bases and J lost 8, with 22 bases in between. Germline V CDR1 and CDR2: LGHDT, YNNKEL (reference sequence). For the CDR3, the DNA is TGTGCCAGCAGCCAAGATTCTGCCAGGGAACCCTTTGGCGAAAAACTGTTTTTT. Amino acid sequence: CASSQDSAREPFGEKLFF.

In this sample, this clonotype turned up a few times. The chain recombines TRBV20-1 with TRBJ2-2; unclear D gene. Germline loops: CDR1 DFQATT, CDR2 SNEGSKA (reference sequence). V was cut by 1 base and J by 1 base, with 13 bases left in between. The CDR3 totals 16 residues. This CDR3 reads CSARVGSAKNTGELFF. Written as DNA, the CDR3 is TGCAGTGCTAGAGTGGGTTCAGCAAAGAACACCGGGGAGCTGTTTTTT.

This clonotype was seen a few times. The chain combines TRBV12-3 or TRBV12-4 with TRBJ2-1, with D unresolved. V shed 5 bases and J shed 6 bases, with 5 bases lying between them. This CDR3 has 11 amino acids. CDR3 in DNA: TGTGCCAGCAGTGTCAGCAATGAGCAGTTCTTC. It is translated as CASSVSNEQFF.

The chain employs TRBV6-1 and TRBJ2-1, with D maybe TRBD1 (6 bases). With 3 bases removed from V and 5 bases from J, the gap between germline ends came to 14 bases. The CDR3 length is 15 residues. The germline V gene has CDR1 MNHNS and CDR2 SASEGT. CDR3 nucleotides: TGTGCCAGCAGTGATGGCCCAGGGGCTAACAATGAGCAGTTCTTC. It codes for CASSDGPGANNEQFF.

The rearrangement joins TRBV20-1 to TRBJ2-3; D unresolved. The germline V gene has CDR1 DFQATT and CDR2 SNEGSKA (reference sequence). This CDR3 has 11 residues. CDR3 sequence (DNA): TGCAGCCCGGAACCGGTTGATACGCAGTATTTT. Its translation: CSPEPVDTQYF.

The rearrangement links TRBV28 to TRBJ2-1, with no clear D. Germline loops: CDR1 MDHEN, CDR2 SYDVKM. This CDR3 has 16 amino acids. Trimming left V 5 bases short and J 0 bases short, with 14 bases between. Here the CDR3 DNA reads TGTGCCAGCAGTCCGCCCGGATACAGCTCCTACAATGAGCAGTTCTTC. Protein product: CASSPPGYSSYNEQFF. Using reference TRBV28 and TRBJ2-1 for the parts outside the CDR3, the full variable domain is DVKVTQSSRYLVKRTGEKVFLECVQDMDHENMFWYRQDPGLGLRLIYFSYDVKMKEKGDIPEGYSVSREKKERFSLILESASTNQTSMYLCASSPPGYSSYNEQFFGPGTRLTVL.

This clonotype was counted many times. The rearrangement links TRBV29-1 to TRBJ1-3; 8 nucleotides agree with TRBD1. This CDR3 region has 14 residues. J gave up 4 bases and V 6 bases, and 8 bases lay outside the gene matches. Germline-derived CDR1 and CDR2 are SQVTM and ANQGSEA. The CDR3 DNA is TGCAGCGTCGCGGACAGGGCGAAGGGAAACACCATATATTTT. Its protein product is CSVADRAKGNTIYF.

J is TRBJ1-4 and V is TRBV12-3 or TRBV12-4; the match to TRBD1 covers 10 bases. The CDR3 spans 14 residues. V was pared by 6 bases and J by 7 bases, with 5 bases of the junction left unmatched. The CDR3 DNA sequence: TGTGCCAGCAGAGACCGGGACAGGGGTGAAAAACTGTTTTTT. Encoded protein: CASRDRDRGEKLFF.

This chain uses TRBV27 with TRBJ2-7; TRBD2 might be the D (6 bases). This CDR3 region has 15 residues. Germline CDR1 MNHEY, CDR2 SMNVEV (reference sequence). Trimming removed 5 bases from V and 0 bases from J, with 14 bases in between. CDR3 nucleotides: TGTGCCAGCAGTCCTAGCGCTGTATTCTCCTACGAGCAGTACTTC. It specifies CASSPSAVFSYEQYF.

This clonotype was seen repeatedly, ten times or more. CDR3 sequence (DNA): TGTGCCAGCAGCGGCACAGGGGGCGTAACTGAAGCTTTCTTT. This sequence encodes CASSGTGGVTEAFF. This chain uses TRBV9 with TRBJ1-1, with 9 bases that match TRBD1. V lost 3 bases to trimming and J lost 5 bases; unmatched junction nucleotides: 5. CDR1 SGDLS and CDR2 YYNGEE come from the germline V gene. The CDR3 runs 14 residues.

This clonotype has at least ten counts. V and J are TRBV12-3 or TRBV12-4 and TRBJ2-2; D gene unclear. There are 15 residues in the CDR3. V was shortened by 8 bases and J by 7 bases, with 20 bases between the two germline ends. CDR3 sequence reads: CASRDNRLLSGELFF. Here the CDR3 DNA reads TGTGCCAGCCGAGATAATAGGCTCTTAAGCGGGGAGCTGTTTTTT.

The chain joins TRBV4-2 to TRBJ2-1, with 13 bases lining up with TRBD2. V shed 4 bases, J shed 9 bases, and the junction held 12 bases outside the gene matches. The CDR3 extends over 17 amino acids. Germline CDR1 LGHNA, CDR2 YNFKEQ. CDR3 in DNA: TGTGCCAGCAGCCCCCCAATGGGACTAGCGGGAAGGAGTGAGCAGTTCTTC. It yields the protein CASSPPMGLAGRSEQFF.

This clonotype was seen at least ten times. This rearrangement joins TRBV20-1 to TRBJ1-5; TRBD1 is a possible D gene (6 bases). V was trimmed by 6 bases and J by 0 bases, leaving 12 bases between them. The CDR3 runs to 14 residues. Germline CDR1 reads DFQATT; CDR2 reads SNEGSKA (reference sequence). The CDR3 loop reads CSAIQGLSNQPQHF. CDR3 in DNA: TGCAGTGCGATACAGGGACTTAGCAATCAGCCCCAGCATTTT.

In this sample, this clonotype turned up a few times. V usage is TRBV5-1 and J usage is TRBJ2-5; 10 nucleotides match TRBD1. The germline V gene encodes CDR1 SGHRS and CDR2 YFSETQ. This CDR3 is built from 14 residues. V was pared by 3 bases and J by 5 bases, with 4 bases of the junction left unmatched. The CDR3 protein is CASSSGTGDETQYF. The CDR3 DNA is TGCGCCAGCAGCTCTGGGACAGGGGATGAGACCCAGTACTTC.

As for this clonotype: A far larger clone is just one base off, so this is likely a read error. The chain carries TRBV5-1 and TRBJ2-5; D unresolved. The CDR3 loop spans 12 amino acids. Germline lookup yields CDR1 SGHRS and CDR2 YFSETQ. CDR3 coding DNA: TGCACCAGCAGCTTGGAGCAAGAGACCCAGTACTTC. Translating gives CTSSLEQETQYF.

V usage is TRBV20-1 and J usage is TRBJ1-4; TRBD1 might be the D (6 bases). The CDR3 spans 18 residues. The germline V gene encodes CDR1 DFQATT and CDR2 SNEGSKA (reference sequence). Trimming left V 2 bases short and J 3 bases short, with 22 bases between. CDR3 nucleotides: TGCAGTGCTAGATTTGGCTTCACAGGGACAATAGCTAATGAAAAACTGTTTTTT. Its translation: CSARFGFTGTIANEKLFF.

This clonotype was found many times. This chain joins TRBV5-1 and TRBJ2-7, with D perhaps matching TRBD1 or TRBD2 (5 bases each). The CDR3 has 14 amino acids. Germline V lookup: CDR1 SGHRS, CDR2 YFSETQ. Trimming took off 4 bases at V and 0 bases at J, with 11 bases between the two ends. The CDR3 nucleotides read TGCGCCAGCAGCCCGGGACGCAGCTCCTACGAGCAGTACTTC. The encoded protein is CASSPGRSSYEQYF.

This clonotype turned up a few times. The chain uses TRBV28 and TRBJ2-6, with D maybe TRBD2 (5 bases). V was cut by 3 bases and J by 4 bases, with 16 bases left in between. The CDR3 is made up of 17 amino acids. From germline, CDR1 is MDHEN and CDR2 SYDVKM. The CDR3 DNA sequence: TGTGCCAGCAGTTTCTCTGAGGGTAGGGCCGGGGCCAACGTCCTGACTTTC. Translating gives CASSFSEGRAGANVLTF.

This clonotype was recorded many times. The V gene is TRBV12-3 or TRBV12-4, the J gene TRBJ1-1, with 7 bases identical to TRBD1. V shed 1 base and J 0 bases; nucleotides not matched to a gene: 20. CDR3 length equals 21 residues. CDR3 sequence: CASSLDRLLGPGGFMNTEAFF. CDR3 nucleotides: TGTGCCAGCAGTTTAGATCGTCTCCTCGGGCCAGGGGGATTCATGAACACTGAAGCTTTCTTT.

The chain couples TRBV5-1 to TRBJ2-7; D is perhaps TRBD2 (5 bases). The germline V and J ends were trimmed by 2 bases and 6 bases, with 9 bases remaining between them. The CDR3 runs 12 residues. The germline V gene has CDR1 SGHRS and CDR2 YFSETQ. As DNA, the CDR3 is TGCGCCAGCAGCTTACCTAGCTCCGAGCAGTACTTC. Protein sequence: CASSLPSSEQYF.

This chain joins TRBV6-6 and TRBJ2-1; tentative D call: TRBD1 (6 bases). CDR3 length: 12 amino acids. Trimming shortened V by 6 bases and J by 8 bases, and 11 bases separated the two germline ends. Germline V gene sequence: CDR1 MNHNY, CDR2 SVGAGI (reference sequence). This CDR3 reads CASRDRPHEQFF. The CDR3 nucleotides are TGTGCCAGCAGGGACAGACCCCATGAGCAGTTCTTC.

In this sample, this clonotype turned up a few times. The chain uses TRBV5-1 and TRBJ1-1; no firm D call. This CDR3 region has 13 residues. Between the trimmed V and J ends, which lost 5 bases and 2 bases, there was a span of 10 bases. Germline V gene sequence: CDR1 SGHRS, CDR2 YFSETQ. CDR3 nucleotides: TGCGCCAGCAGGATAGCCCGCAACACTGAAGCTTTCTTT. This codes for CASRIARNTEAFF.

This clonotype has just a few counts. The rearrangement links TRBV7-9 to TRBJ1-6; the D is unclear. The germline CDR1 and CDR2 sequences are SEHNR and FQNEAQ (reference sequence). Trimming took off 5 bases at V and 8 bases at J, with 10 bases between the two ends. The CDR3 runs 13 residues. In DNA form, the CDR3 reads TGTGCCAGCAGCCCGAGGAGGGATTCACCCCTCCACTTT. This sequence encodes CASSPRRDSPLHF.

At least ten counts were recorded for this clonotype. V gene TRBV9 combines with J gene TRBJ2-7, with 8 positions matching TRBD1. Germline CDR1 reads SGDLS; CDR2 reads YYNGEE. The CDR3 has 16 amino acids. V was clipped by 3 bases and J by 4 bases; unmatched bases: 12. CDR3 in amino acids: CASSGRDRSACYEQYV. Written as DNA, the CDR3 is TGTGCCAGCAGCGGAAGGGACAGGTCCGCGTGTTACGAGCAGTACGTC.

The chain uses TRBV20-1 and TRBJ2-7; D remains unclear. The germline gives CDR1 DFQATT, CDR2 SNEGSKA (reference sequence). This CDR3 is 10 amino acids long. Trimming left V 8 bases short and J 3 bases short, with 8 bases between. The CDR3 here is CSLQFYEQYF. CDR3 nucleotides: TGCAGTCTTCAATTCTACGAGCAGTACTTC.